Listed below are T cell receptor beta chains from one sample, sequenced in a study of T cells in localized non-small cell lung cancer. TCRdb's copy holds only in-frame clones and misses some; the assay was immunoSEQ multiplex PCR. This sample has around 83,000 clones, with approximately 86% found just once. Sequenced here: peripheral blood, sampled before any cancer treatment. The receptors stem from a man aged 35-75 years with stage I squamous cell lung carcinoma. Both conserved end residues are part of each CDR3. The order of the fields is D gene, J gene, V gene, clone size, CDR3 DNA, CDR3 protein. D genes are given only for firm matches. Not every row has a clone size; where given, it reads once, few, many or a size class.

>.|TRBJ1-1|TRBV27|.
TGTGCCAGCAGGGCTAGGAACACTGAAGCTTTCTTT
CASRARNTEAFF
>.|TRBJ2-5|TRBV19|.
TGTGCCAGTAGTATAAGCGCCGCCGTGGAGACCCAGTACTTC
CASSISAAVETQYF
>TRBD2|TRBJ2-3|TRBV6-6|.
TGTGCCAGCAGCCAGACTAGCGGGGGAATCCATACGCAGTATTTT
CASSQTSGGIHTQYF
>TRBD1|TRBJ2-1|TRBV11-3|.
TGTGCCAGCAGCTTAGGCCAGGGGGTATACAATGAGCAGTTCTTC
CASSLGQGVYNEQFF
>.|TRBJ1-1|TRBV10-3|.
TGTGCCATCAGTGGTCAACCCCAGGGCGCGAACACTGAAGCTTTCTTT
CAISGQPQGANTEAFF
>TRBD2|TRBJ2-2|TRBV15|.
TGTGCCACCAGCAGAGATGCGATTAGCGGGGGCAAAACCGGGGAGCTGTTTTTT
CATSRDAISGGKTGELFF
>.|TRBJ2-7|TRBV5-1|few
TGCGCCAGCAGCCTGTGGGGTACCGGGGGGCAAGAGCAGTACTTC
CASSLWGTGGQEQYF
>.|TRBJ1-1|TRBV4-2|.
TGTGCCAGCAGCCAAAGTATGTCCCCTCTAAACACTGAAGCTTTCTTT
CASSQSMSPLNTEAFF
>TRBD1|TRBJ1-1|TRBV10-3|.
TGTGCCATAGGGACAGTAGGCATGAACACTGAAGCTTTCTTT
CAIGTVGMNTEAFF
>TRBD1|TRBJ2-1|TRBV7-2|.
TGTGCCAGCAGCATCGACAGGGGCGGTTCCTACAATGAGCAGTTCTTC
CASSIDRGGSYNEQFF
>.|TRBJ1-2|TRBV5-8|once
TGTGCCAGCAGCCAGGGTGGCTACACCTTC
CASSQGGYTF
>.|TRBJ2-1|TRBV28|.
TGTGCCAGCAGTTTAATTGGGGGGAATCGGGAGCAGTTCTTC
CASSLIGGNREQFF
>.|TRBJ1-6|TRBV19|.
TGTGCCAGTAGCCGGGACGGAAACTCCTATAATTCACCCCTCCACTTT
CASSRDGNSYNSPLHF
>.|TRBJ1-1|TRBV20-1|.
TGCAGTGCGGGACATCACACTGAAGCTTTCTTT
CSAGHHTEAFF
>.|TRBJ1-6|TRBV19|.
TGTGCCAGTAGTCGGACAAGGTGGGAATCACCCCTCCACTTT
CASSRTRWESPLHF
>TRBD2|TRBJ2-1|TRBV7-2|.
TGTGCCAGCAGCTTATTCGACCTAGCGGGGCAGTTCTTC
CASSLFDLAGQFF
>.|TRBJ2-2|TRBV11-2|once
TGTGCCAGCAGCCTCCTCGGGACTCAGAACACCGGGGAGCTGTTTTTT
CASSLLGTQNTGELFF
>.|TRBJ1-4|TRBV7-2|.
TGTGCCAGCAGCTCAATGGGGAGGTCGGGAGAAAAACTGTTTTTT
CASSSMGRSGEKLFF
>TRBD1|TRBJ2-4|TRBV28|.
TGTGCCAGCAGTTACCTTGACGGGACAGAAAACATTCAGTACTTC
CASSYLDGTENIQYF
>TRBD1|TRBJ1-2|TRBV5-1|.
TGCGCCAGCAGCCCCCAGGGGACAGACTATGGCTACACCTTC
CASSPQGTDYGYTF
>.|TRBJ1-1|TRBV7-8|few
TGTGCCAGCAGCTTAGTCTGGGACACTGAAGCTTTCTTT
CASSLVWDTEAFF
>.|TRBJ2-5|TRBV7-2|.
TGTGCCAGCAGCTTATATAAAGAAGAGACCCAGTACTTC
CASSLYKEETQYF
>.|TRBJ1-3|TRBV7-2|.
TGTGCCAGCAGCTTACAGGGGAGACGCTCTGGAAACACCATATATTTT
CASSLQGRRSGNTIYF
>.|TRBJ2-2|TRBV27|.
TGTGCCAGCAGTCTTGGCCCACCGATCACCGGGGAGCTGTTTTTT
CASSLGPPITGELFF
>.|TRBJ1-5|TRBV10-3|.
TGTGCCATCAGTGAGAAGGATCAGCCCCAGCATTTT
CAISEKDQPQHF
>.|TRBJ1-1|TRBV28|.
TGTGCCAGCAGTCCCCGGGCTGAAGCTTTCTTT
CASSPRAEAFF
>.|TRBJ2-7|TRBV7-6|.
TGTGCCAGCAGCTTAGACCGGGGAAGCTACGAGCAGTACTTC
CASSLDRGSYEQYF
>.|TRBJ1-3|TRBV2|.
TGTGCCAGCAGTGAGCCAGGCTCTGGAAACACCATATATTTT
CASSEPGSGNTIYF
>.|TRBJ2-2|TRBV11-1|.
TGTGCCAGCAGCTTAGCGGCCAGGGGTTGGAACACCGGGGAGCTGTTTTTT
CASSLAARGWNTGELFF
>.|TRBJ1-3|TRBV7-9|.
TGTGCCAGCAGCATAGGGGGAAGAAACACCATATATTTT
CASSIGGRNTIYF
>.|TRBJ1-5|TRBV19|.
TGTGCCAGTAGTATGATTGGGGCAGGGGCGCCCAATCAGCCCCAGCATTTT
CASSMIGAGAPNQPQHF
>.|TRBJ1-1|TRBV5-6|.
TGTGCCAGCAGCTTAATTATGAGCACTGAAGCTTTCTTT
CASSLIMSTEAFF
>TRBD2|TRBJ2-7|TRBV27|few
TGTGCCAGCAGTTTACTGAGGGGAGGGCGCGAGCAGTACTTC
CASSLLRGGREQYF